The 14 T cell receptor beta chains in this list originate from one sample, sequenced in a study of read filtering for tumor transcriptome and immune sequencing. Molecular barcoded adaptors covering alpha/delta and beta/gamma chains were used on approximately 400 ng RNA. TCRdb passed the reads through MiXCR, listing each CDR3 protein once. Among over 90,000 distinct CDR3 sequences, about 22% were seen once, and the ten largest hold 9.5% to 12%. The sequenced sample consisted of a population of CD138-negative cells sorted from bone marrow. All receptors come from a donor at least 40 years old with multiple myeloma.

This sequence joins TRBV5-4 and TRBJ2-7; the D is unclear. Trimming took 1 base from V and 3 from J, leaving 5 bases between them. CDR3 length: 12 residues. CDR1 and CDR2 (germline): SGHNT, YYREEE (reference sequence). The CDR3 coding sequence is TGTGCCAGCAGCTTGAACAGCTACGAGCAGTACTTC. Translated: CASSLNSYEQYF.

This clonotype was observed a handful of times. V and J are TRBV7-9 and TRBJ1-5, with TRBD1 identical over 7 bases. CDR3 length equals 16 residues. The trim removed 2 bases at V and 0 bases at J, leaving 4 bases unmatched. CDR1 is SEHNR, CDR2 FQNEAQ, per germline (reference sequence). The CDR3 is CASSLYRGDSNQPQHF. CDR3 nucleotides: TGTGCCAGCAGCTTATACAGGGGCGATAGCAATCAGCCCCAGCATTTT.

This clonotype was seen more than once but under ten times. The chain joins TRBV27 to TRBJ1-3; no clear D gene. Per the germline V gene, CDR1 is MNHEY and CDR2 is SMNVEV (reference sequence). Deletions cut 4 bases from V and 0 bases from J, with 10 bases between. The CDR3 is 15 residues long. The CDR3 spells CASSYNAFSGNTIYF. CDR3 in DNA: TGTGCCAGCAGTTATAACGCCTTCTCTGGAAACACCATATATTTT.

This clonotype was detected a few times. The CDR3 region is CATSAIGRTPETQYF. CDR3 DNA sequence: TGTGCCACCAGTGCGATCGGCAGGACACCAGAGACCCAGTACTTC. The V gene is TRBV24-1, the J gene TRBJ2-5; a possible D gene is TRBD1 (5 bases). CDR1 and CDR2 (germline): KGHDR, SFDVKD. The CDR3 runs to 15 residues. The germline V and J ends were trimmed by 5 bases and 4 bases, with 16 bases remaining between them.

The chain uses TRBV7-9 and TRBJ2-3, with D perhaps matching TRBD2 (5 bases). The CDR3 length is 12 residues. The V gene's germline CDR1 is SEHNR and CDR2 FQNEAQ (reference sequence). Between the trimmed V and J ends, which lost 2 bases and 7 bases, there was a span of 7 bases. DNA of the CDR3: TGTGCCAGCAGCTTACACGGGAATACGCAGTATTTT. Protein: CASSLHGNTQYF.

This clonotype was recorded a few times. This chain joins TRBV15 and TRBJ2-5, with TRBD1 as a possible D gene (6 bases). V was pared by 4 bases and J by 4 bases, with 10 bases between. The V gene's germline CDR1 is LNHNV and CDR2 YYDKDF (reference sequence). The CDR3 is 13 residues long. The CDR3 bases are TGTGCCACCAGCATCTGGGACATAGAGACCCAGTACTTC. It is translated as CATSIWDIETQYF.

This clonotype was counted only a few times. This chain links TRBV7-9 with TRBJ1-4, with TRBD1 matching 7 bases. The CDR3 has 16 amino acids. V trimming: 4 bases; J trimming: 2 bases; junction bases outside the gene matches: 7. CDR1 and CDR2 (germline): SEHNR, FQNEAQ (reference sequence). Written as DNA, the CDR3 is TGTGCCAGCAGCTCAGGGACAGTCGGGACTAATGAAAAACTGTTTTTT. This encodes CASSSGTVGTNEKLFF.

With regard to this clonotype: A much larger clone sits a single nucleotide away, making a read error possible. DNA of the CDR3: TGTGCCAGCTCAGGGTCATCTTCCGAGCAGTACTTC. This gives the protein CASSGSSSEQYF. V usage is TRBV18 and J usage is TRBJ2-7, with D unresolved. CDR1 KGHSH and CDR2 LQKENI come from the germline V gene. V was cut by 5 bases and J by 6 bases, with 11 bases left in between. The length of the CDR3 is 12 residues.

A remark on this clonotype: A read error may explain this, as a much larger clone is one base away. The V gene is TRBV4-1, the J gene TRBJ2-7; 9 positions agree with TRBD1. With V trimmed by 5 bases and J by 5 bases, 10 bases remained unmatched. The germline V gene has CDR1 MGHRA and CDR2 YSYEKL. The length of the CDR3 is 15 residues. CDR3 residues: CASSDRDRAVHEQYF. CDR3 coding DNA: TGCGCCAGCAGCGACCGGGACAGGGCGGTCCACGAGCAGTACTTC.

This clonotype was detected a few times. The chain combines TRBV20-1 with TRBJ2-7, with TRBD1 matching 10 bases. CDR1 and CDR2 (germline): DFQATT, SNEGSKA (reference sequence). J gave up 6 bases and V 1 base, and 9 bases lay outside the gene matches. CDR3 length: 15 residues. The CDR3 spells CSARVRDRGFSEQYF. The CDR3 nucleotides read TGCAGTGCTAGAGTCCGGGACAGGGGTTTCTCCGAGCAGTACTTC.

This clonotype showed up many times. The genes are TRBV7-8 and TRBJ2-3; 8 bases are shared with TRBD1. Trimming at V came to 5 bases and at J to 3 bases, leaving 7 bases not matched to a gene. The germline gives CDR1 SGHVS, CDR2 FQNEAQ. This CDR3 has 15 amino acids. The CDR3 spells CASSPKDRVTDTQYF. The CDR3 DNA reads TGTGCCAGCAGCCCTAAGGACAGGGTAACAGATACGCAGTATTTT.

As to this clonotype: A much larger clonotype is one base distant, so this may be a read error. This rearrangement joins TRBV7-9 to TRBJ2-7; 10 nucleotides match TRBD1. Germline CDR1 is SEHNR and CDR2 is FQNEAQ (reference sequence). Trimming removed 11 bases from V and 6 bases from J; junction bases left unmatched: 10. This CDR3 has 13 amino acids. This CDR3 is CAGQGTGEREQYF. The CDR3 DNA sequence: TGTGCCGGACAAGGGACAGGGGAACGCGAGCAGTACTTC.

Note on this clonotype: A much larger clone lies one base from this, so it may be a read error. CDR3 DNA: TGCGCCGGCAGAGGGGAGCCCTACGAGCAGTACTTC. Translating it yields CAGRGEPYEQYF. This chain joins TRBV5-1 and TRBJ2-7, with D perhaps assigned TRBD1 or TRBD2 (5 bases each). The CDR3 length is 12 residues. CDR1 is SGHRS and CDR2 is YFSETQ in the germline V gene.

This clonotype appeared many times. The chain links TRBV19 to TRBJ1-6; D not certain. The V gene lost 1 base and the J gene lost 7 bases, with 11 bases spanning the gap. CDR3 length: 15 residues. In germline, CDR1 is LNHDA, CDR2 SQIVND (reference sequence). The CDR3 loop reads CASSIGTFYNSPLHF. CDR3 coding DNA: TGTGCCAGTAGTATAGGGACTTTTTACAATTCACCCCTCCACTTT. Together with reference TRBV19 and TRBJ1-6, the CDR3 gives the full variable domain: DGGITQSPKYLFRKEGQNVTLSCEQNLNHDAMYWYRQDPGQGLRLIYYSQIVNDFQKGDIAEGYSVSREKKESFPLTVTSAQKNPTAFYLCASSIGTFYNSPLHFGNGTRLTVT.